The clone carrying this T cell receptor (beta chain) appeared once. Other DNA sequences of this sample code for an identical CDR3. This sample is part of a study of cytomegalovirus exposure and HLA in healthy donors. Per germline, CDR1 LNHDA and CDR2 SQIVND (reference sequence). The CDR3 is 14 residues long. The V gene end was trimmed by 6 bases and the J gene end by 4 bases; junction bases not matched to a gene: 5. In the PCR, 60 Vbeta and 13 Jbeta primers were used. Sequencing used immunoSEQ multiplex PCR; TCRdb keeps in-frame clones, though not all of them. The sample records tens of thousands of clones, under 85% being singletons.

The chain uses TRBV19 and TRBJ2-7, with 11 bases fitting TRBD1. The clonotype was recovered from a man aged 45 to 65 in good health and CMV-seronegative. Sequenced: PBMCs. Here the CDR3 reads CASSTGTGGYEQYF. In nucleotides, the CDR3 is TGTGCCAGTAGCACCGGGACAGGGGGGTACGAGCAGTACTTC.